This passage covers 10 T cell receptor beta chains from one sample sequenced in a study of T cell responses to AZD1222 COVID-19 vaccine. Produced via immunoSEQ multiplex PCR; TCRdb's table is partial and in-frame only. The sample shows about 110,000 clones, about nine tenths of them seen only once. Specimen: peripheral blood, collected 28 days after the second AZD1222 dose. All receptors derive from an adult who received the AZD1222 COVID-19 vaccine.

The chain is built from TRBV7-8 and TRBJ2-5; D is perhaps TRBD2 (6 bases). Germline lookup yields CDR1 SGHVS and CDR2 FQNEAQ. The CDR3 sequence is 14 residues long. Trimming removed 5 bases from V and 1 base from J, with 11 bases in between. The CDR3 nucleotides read TGTGCCAGCAGCCCGACTAGGGTCCAAGAGACCCAGTACTTC. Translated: CASSPTRVQETQYF.

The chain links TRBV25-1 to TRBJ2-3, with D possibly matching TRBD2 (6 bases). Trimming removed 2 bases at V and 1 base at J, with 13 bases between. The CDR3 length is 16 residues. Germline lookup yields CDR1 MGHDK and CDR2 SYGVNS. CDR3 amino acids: CASSERGVAGTDTQYF. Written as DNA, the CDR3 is TGTGCCAGCAGTGAACGTGGGGTAGCGGGCACAGATACGCAGTATTTT.

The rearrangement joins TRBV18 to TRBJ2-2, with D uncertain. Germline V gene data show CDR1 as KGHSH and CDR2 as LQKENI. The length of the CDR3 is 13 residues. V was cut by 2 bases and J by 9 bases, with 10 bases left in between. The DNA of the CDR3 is TGTGCCAGCTCACCAGGGGAAGATAGGGAGCTGTTTTTT. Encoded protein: CASSPGEDRELFF. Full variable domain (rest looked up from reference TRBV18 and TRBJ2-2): NAGVMQNPRHLVRRRGQEARLRCSPMKGHSHVYWYRQLPEEGLKFMVYLQKENIIDESGMPKERFSAEFPKEGPSILRIQQVVRGDSAAYFCASSPGEDRELFFGEGSRLTVL.

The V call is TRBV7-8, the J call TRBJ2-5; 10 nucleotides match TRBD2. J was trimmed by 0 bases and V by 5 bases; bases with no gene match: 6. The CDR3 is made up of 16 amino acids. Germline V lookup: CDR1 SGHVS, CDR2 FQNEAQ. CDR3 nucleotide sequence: TGTGCCAGCAGCCAGACAGGACTAGCGGACCAAGAGACCCAGTACTTC. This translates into CASSQTGLADQETQYF.

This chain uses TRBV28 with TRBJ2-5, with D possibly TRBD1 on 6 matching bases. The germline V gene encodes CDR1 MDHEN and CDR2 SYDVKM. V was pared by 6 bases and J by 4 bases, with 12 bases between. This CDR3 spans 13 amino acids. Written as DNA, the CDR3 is TGTGCCAGCAGCAACAGGGTCCCAGAGACCCAGTACTTC. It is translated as CASSNRVPETQYF. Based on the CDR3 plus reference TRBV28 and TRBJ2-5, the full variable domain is DVKVTQSSRYLVKRTGEKVFLECVQDMDHENMFWYRQDPGLGLRLIYFSYDVKMKEKGDIPEGYSVSREKKERFSLILESASTNQTSMYLCASSNRVPETQYFGPGTRLLVL.

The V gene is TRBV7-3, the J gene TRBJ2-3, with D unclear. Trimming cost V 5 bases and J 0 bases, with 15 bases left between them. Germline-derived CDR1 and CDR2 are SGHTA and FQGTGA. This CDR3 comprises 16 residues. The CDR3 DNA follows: TGTGCCAGCAGCCGAGGAATTAGCCCCAGCACAGATACGCAGTATTTT. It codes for CASSRGISPSTDTQYF. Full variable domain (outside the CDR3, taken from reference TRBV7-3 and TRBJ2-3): GAGVSQTPSNKVTEKGKYVELRCDPISGHTALYWYRQSLGQGPEFLIYFQGTGAADDSGLPNDRFFAVRPEGSVSTLKIQRTERGDSAVYLCASSRGISPSTDTQYFGPGTRLTVL.

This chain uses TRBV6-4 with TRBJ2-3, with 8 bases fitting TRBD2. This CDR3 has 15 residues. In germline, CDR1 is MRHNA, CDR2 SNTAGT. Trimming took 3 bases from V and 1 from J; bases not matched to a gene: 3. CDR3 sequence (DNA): TGTGCCAGCAGTGATAAAGCGGGGGGCACAGATACGCAGTATTTT. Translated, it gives CASSDKAGGTDTQYF.

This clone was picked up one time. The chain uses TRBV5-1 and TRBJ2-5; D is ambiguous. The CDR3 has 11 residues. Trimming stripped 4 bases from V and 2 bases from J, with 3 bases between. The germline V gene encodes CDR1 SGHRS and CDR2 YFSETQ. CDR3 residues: CASSTQETQYF. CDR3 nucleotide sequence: TGCGCCAGCAGCACACAAGAGACCCAGTACTTC. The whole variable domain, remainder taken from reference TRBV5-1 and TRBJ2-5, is KAGVTQTPRYLIKTRGQQVTLSCSPISGHRSVSWYQQTPGQGLQFLFEYFSETQRNKGNFPGRFSGRQFSNSRSEMNVSTLELGDSALYLCASSTQETQYFGPGTRLLVL.

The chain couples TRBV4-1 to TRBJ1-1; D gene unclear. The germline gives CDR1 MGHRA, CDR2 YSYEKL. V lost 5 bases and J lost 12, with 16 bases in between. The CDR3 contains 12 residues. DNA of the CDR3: TGCGCCAGCAGCGGGTTTACGGCTCCGACTTTCTTT. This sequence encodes CASSGFTAPTFF.

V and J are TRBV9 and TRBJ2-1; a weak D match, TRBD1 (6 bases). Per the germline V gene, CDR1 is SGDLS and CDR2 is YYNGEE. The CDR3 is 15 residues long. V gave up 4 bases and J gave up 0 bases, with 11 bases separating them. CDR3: CASSWGRRSYNEQFF. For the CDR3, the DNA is TGTGCCAGCAGCTGGGGGCGGCGCTCCTACAATGAGCAGTTCTTC. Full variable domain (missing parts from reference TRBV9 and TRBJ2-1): DSGVTQTPKHLITATGQRVTLRCSPRSGDLSVYWYQQSLDQGLQFLIQYYNGEERAKGNILERFSAQQFPDLHSELNLSSLELGDSALYFCASSWGRRSYNEQFFGPGTRLTVL.